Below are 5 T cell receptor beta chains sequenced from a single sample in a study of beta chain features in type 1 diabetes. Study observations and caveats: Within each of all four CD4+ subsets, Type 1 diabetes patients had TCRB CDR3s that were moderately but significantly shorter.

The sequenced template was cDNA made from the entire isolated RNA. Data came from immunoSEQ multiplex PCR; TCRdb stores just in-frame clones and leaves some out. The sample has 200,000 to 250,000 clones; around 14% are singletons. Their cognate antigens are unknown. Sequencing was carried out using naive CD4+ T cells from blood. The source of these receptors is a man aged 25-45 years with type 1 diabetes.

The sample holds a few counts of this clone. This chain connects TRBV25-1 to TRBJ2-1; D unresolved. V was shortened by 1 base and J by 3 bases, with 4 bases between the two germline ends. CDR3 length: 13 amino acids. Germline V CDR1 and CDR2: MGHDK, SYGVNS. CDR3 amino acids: CASSEFIYNEQFF. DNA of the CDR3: TGTGCCAGCAGTGAATTTATCTACAATGAGCAGTTCTTC.

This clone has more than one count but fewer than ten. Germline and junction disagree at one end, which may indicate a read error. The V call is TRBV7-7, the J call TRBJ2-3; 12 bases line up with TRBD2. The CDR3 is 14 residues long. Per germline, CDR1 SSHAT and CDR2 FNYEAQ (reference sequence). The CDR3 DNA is TGTGCTAGCAGCGCGACTAGCGGGGGTGATACGCAGTATTTT. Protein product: CASSATSGGDTQYF.

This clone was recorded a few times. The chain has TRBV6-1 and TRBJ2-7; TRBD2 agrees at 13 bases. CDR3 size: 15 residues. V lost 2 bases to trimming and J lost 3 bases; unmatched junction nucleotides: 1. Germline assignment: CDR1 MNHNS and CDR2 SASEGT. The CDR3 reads CASSETSGRVYEQYF. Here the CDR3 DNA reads TGTGCCAGCAGTGAAACTAGCGGGAGGGTCTACGAGCAGTACTTC.

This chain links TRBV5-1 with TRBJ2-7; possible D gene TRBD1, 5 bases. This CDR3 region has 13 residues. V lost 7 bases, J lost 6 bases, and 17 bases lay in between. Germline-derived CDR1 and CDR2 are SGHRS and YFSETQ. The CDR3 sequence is CASSAQQGSEQYF. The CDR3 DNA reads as TGCGCCAGCTCCGCTCAGCAGGGTAGCGAGCAGTACTTC.

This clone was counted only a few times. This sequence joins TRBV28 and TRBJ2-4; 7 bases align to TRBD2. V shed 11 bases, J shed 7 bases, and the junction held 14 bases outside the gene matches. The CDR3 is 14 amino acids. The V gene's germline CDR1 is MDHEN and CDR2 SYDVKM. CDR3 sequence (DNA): TGTGCCGGGGGGTCCAGCGGGGCGGGGAACATTCAGTACTTC. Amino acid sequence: CAGGSSGAGNIQYF.